The 3 T cell receptor beta chains given below trace back to one sample, sequenced in a study of T cells after posttransplantation cyclophosphamide. Busulfan-fludarabine conditioning, marrow transplant, and cyclophosphamide on days +3 and +4 were administered. Using immunoSEQ multiplex PCR, the repertoire was profiled, and TCRdb retains in-frame clones only, with some absent. The profile shows roughly 12,000 clones, around nine tenths of them singletons. The sequences come from PBMCs, collected after allogeneic stem cell transplant with posttransplant cyclophosphamide. Source of these receptors: a female patient aged 25-39 years who received an allogeneic stem cell transplant from an unrelated donor, was CMV-positive, and had no GVHD. Some T cells may originate from the graft donor.

The chain couples TRBV7-9 to TRBJ1-1; tentative D call: TRBD1 (5 bases). Germline V lookup: CDR1 SEHNR, CDR2 FQNEAQ (reference sequence). V was cut by 3 bases and J by 0 bases, with 8 bases left in between. The CDR3 covers 14 residues. CDR3 in amino acids: CASSFWGLNTEAFF. The CDR3 coding sequence is TGTGCCAGCAGCTTTTGGGGCCTGAACACTGAAGCTTTCTTT.

The rearrangement uses TRBV2 and TRBJ1-5; D not certain. This CDR3 spans 17 amino acids. Germline V gene data show CDR1 as SNHLY and CDR2 as FYNNEI. Trimming pared 7 bases from V and 0 bases from J, leaving 19 bases between. CDR3 in DNA: TGTGCCAGCACTGCCATAGCCCGGGCGGGTAGCAATCAGCCCCAGCATTTT. Amino acids: CASTAIARAGSNQPQHF.

This clone is a singleton in its sample. V gene TRBV13 combines with J gene TRBJ2-7; D unresolved. Germline V gives CDR1 PRHDT, CDR2 FYEKMQ (reference sequence). The V and J ends lost 2 bases and 0 bases respectively, with 8 bases between them. CDR3 size: 14 residues. The CDR3 reads CASSLSVSSYEQYF. DNA for the CDR3: TGTGCCAGCAGCTTAAGCGTGAGCTCCTACGAGCAGTACTTC.